The 31 T cell receptor beta chains below all came from one sample that was sequenced in a study of technical replicates of blood from a handful of donors. The protocol was immunoSEQ multiplex PCR, while the TCRdb copy is restricted to in-frame clones and leaves out a portion. The data show some 98,000 clones, 95% seen once. Sequenced: T cells isolated from PBMCs. Receptor source: a human donor in good health.

Notes on this clone: Additional DNA sequences in this sample encode the identical CDR3. J is TRBJ1-2 and V is TRBV6-5; possibly TRBD1 for D (5 bases). Germline V lookup: CDR1 MNHEY, CDR2 SVGAGI. Between the trimmed V and J ends, which lost 0 bases and 4 bases, there was a span of 15 bases. This CDR3 region has 16 residues. CDR3 sequence reads: CASSYSGGSSRYGYTF. The CDR3 coding sequence is TGTGCCAGCAGTTACTCTGGGGGGTCAAGCCGCTATGGCTACACCTTC.

This chain joins TRBV6-5 and TRBJ1-2; TRBD1 matches 7 bases. The CDR3 runs 14 residues. Germline V CDR1 and CDR2: MNHEY, SVGAGI. Germline trimming cut 6 bases from V and 4 bases from J; bases unmatched to any gene: 8. In nucleotides, the CDR3 is TGTGCCAGCAGAAAAGACAGGGTTCCCTATGGCTACACCTTC. Its protein is CASRKDRVPYGYTF.

The V gene is TRBV2, the J gene TRBJ1-2, with TRBD1 matching over 11 bases. This CDR3 is 15 amino acids long. The ends lost 6 bases at V and 4 bases at J; junction bases unmatched: 7. The germline V gene encodes CDR1 SNHLY and CDR2 FYNNEI. The CDR3 sequence: CASSAGTGGGYGYTF. For the CDR3, the DNA is TGTGCCAGCAGCGCCGGGACAGGGGGAGGCTATGGCTACACCTTC.

The chain couples TRBV6-1 to TRBJ2-7; TRBD2 aligns across 16 bases. V lost 6 bases, J lost 4 bases, and 3 bases stayed unmatched. Germline V gene data show CDR1 as MNHNS and CDR2 as SASEGT. This CDR3 region has 15 residues. The CDR3 DNA sequence: TGTGCCAGCAGAGGGGGACTAGCGGGAGGGTACGAGCAGTACTTC. It translates to CASRGGLAGGYEQYF.

The CDR3 DNA is TGCAGCGTTGAGGAAATAGAAGGGACAGGGGGTGGGCTTGGCTACACCTTC. As protein: CSVEEIEGTGGGLGYTF. The rearrangement links TRBV29-1 to TRBJ1-2; 11 bases match TRBD1. This CDR3 is built from 17 residues. From germline, CDR1 is SQVTM and CDR2 ANQGSEA. V was clipped by 3 bases and J by 7 bases; unmatched bases: 16.

This chain uses TRBV7-3 with TRBJ2-5; TRBD1 aligns across 7 bases. The germline V gene encodes CDR1 SGHTA and CDR2 FQGTGA. The CDR3 has 14 amino acids. Trimming cost V 5 bases and J 3 bases; bases outside gene matches: 6. CDR3 nucleotides: TGTGCCAGCAGCCTCCGACAGGGAGAAGAGACCCAGTACTTC. It yields the protein CASSLRQGEETQYF.

This chain uses TRBV28 with TRBJ1-5, with D possibly being TRBD1 (5 bases). CDR1 and CDR2 from the germline V gene are MDHEN and SYDVKM. CDR3 length: 16 amino acids. The V end was cut by 3 bases, the J end by 1 base, with 13 bases between. CDR3 coding DNA: TGTGCCAGCAGTTTTCCCCCCGGACACAGCAATCAGCCCCAGCATTTT. Encoded protein: CASSFPPGHSNQPQHF.

The chain combines TRBV28 with TRBJ1-4, with 7 bases fitting TRBD1. This CDR3 spans 17 amino acids. Germline CDR1 MDHEN, CDR2 SYDVKM. V shed 2 bases and J 6 bases; nucleotides not matched to a gene: 12. CDR3 in DNA: TGTGCCAGCAGTTTAGGGGGTTTGGGGCAGGGGGATGAAAAACTGTTTTTT. Its translation is CASSLGGLGQGDEKLFF.

This chain links TRBV29-1 with TRBJ2-7; TRBD2 aligns across 7 bases. The CDR3 covers 11 residues. Trimming removed 4 bases from V and 6 bases from J; junction bases left unmatched: 3. CDR1 and CDR2 (germline): SQVTM, ANQGSEA. The DNA for the CDR3 is TGCAGCGTTGTGGGAGGGACCGAGCAGTACTTC. Translation gives CSVVGGTEQYF.

The gene calls are TRBV6-5 and TRBJ1-2; D perhaps matches TRBD1 (6 bases). This CDR3 has 15 amino acids. CDR1 is MNHEY, CDR2 SVGAGI, per germline. V was pared by 5 bases and J by 5 bases, with 18 bases between. This chain's CDR3 is CASSNGQRTAYGYTF. In nucleotides, the CDR3 is TGTGCCAGCAGTAATGGACAGAGGACAGCGTATGGCTACACCTTC.

The chain uses TRBV7-9 and TRBJ1-1; D is possibly TRBD1 (6 bases). CDR1 is SEHNR and CDR2 is FQNEAQ in the germline V gene (reference sequence). This CDR3 spans 12 amino acids. The ends were cut back, 5 bases at V and 8 bases at J, with 12 bases in the middle. CDR3 DNA: TGTGCCAGCAGCCAAAGGGACATCGAAGCTTTCTTT. Protein sequence: CASSQRDIEAFF.

This chain joins TRBV28 and TRBJ2-2; D may be TRBD1 (6 bases). The CDR3 is 17 amino acids. The germline CDR1 and CDR2 sequences are MDHEN and SYDVKM. Trimming pared 4 bases from V and 6 bases from J, leaving 21 bases between. The CDR3 DNA is TGTGCCAGCAGTTCCCCAAAGTCGTTGGCAGGGGCCGGGGAGCTGTTTTTT. Protein: CASSSPKSLAGAGELFF.

The gene calls are TRBV7-9 and TRBJ1-2; 11 positions agree with TRBD1. J was trimmed by 4 bases and V by 5 bases; bases with no gene match: 6. The CDR3 sequence is 15 residues long. Germline lookup yields CDR1 SEHNR and CDR2 FQNEAQ (reference sequence). The CDR3 DNA sequence: TGTGCCAGCAGCCCAGGACAGGGGGCGGCCTATGGCTACACCTTC. Translation: CASSPGQGAAYGYTF.

The chain carries TRBV5-1 and TRBJ2-2; tentatively, D is TRBD2 (6 bases). This CDR3 comprises 15 residues. V lost 3 bases to trimming and J lost 4 bases, with 13 bases between them. Germline V gene sequence: CDR1 SGHRS, CDR2 YFSETQ. The CDR3 protein is CASSWGELFTGELFF. The CDR3 coding sequence is TGCGCCAGCAGCTGGGGGGAACTTTTCACCGGGGAGCTGTTTTTT.

The rearrangement links TRBV6-5 to TRBJ1-4; D ambiguous. The CDR3 runs 13 residues. Germline-derived CDR1 and CDR2 are MNHEY and SVGAGI. Trimming removed 6 bases from V and 8 bases from J, with 13 bases in between. The DNA for the CDR3 is TGTGCCAGCAGCCCCAGTGGAGAGGAAAAACTGTTTTTT. It encodes CASSPSGEEKLFF.

The chain couples TRBV9 to TRBJ1-2; tentatively, D is TRBD1 (6 bases). Germline values: CDR1 SGDLS, CDR2 YYNGEE. V lost 7 bases and J 3 bases, leaving 10 bases between the germline ends. This CDR3 has 12 amino acids. CDR3 residues: CASEGTYYGYTF. The CDR3 DNA follows: TGTGCCAGCGAAGGGACATACTATGGCTACACCTTC.

This clone was seen just once. The chain has TRBV7-9 and TRBJ1-4; D unresolved. Germline V lookup: CDR1 SEHNR, CDR2 FQNEAQ (reference sequence). Trimming shortened V by 2 bases and J by 5 bases, and 6 bases separated the two germline ends. This CDR3 is built from 13 residues. CDR3 DNA sequence: TGTGCCAGCAGCTTAAGGAGAAATGAAAAACTGTTTTTT. It specifies CASSLRRNEKLFF.

This clone was counted between two and nine times. The chain carries TRBV19 and TRBJ1-4, with 7 bases lining up with TRBD1. The CDR3 consists of 14 residues. The V segment lost 4 bases and the J segment 7 bases; nucleotides outside the gene matches: 6. In germline, CDR1 is LNHDA, CDR2 SQIVND (reference sequence). CDR3 sequence (DNA): TGTGCCAGTAGTACGACAGGGAGAGGTGAAAAACTGTTTTTT. Translating gives CASSTTGRGEKLFF.

J is TRBJ2-1 and V is TRBV5-1, with D perhaps TRBD2 (5 bases). Germline loops: CDR1 SGHRS, CDR2 YFSETQ. The CDR3 runs 15 residues. Trimming removed 0 bases at V and 0 bases at J, with 7 bases between. CDR3 loop: CASSLDGNSYNEQFF. CDR3 bases: TGCGCCAGCAGCTTGGACGGGAACTCCTACAATGAGCAGTTCTTC.

The chain carries TRBV27 and TRBJ1-2; 10 bases match TRBD1. This CDR3 region has 14 residues. Unmatched junction bases numbered 8, after V lost 5 bases and J lost 8 bases. Germline V gene data show CDR1 as MNHEY and CDR2 as SMNVEV (reference sequence). CDR3 bases: TGTGCCAGCAGTGGGGGACAGGGGTATGAGGGCTACACCTTC. It translates to CASSGGQGYEGYTF.

Here the CDR3 reads CASSLAAGTINEQYF. The CDR3 DNA sequence: TGCGCCAGCAGCTTGGCGGCCGGGACTATCAACGAGCAGTACTTC. The rearrangement links TRBV5-1 to TRBJ2-7, with 7 bases fitting TRBD2. The length of the CDR3 is 15 residues. Germline CDR1 SGHRS, CDR2 YFSETQ. The V and J ends lost 0 bases and 5 bases, in that order; junction bases with no gene match: 8. Based on the CDR3 plus reference TRBV5-1 and TRBJ2-7, the full variable domain is KAGVTQTPRYLIKTRGQQVTLSCSPISGHRSVSWYQQTPGQGLQFLFEYFSETQRNKGNFPGRFSGRQFSNSRSEMNVSTLELGDSALYLCASSLAAGTINEQYFGPGTRLTVT.

The chain has TRBV4-1 and TRBJ2-5; D may be TRBD2 (6 bases). Germline CDR1 MGHRA, CDR2 YSYEKL. The CDR3 sequence is 15 residues long. The V and J ends lost 3 bases and 4 bases respectively, with 15 bases between them. The CDR3 loop reads CASSQAGTVGETQYF. The CDR3 DNA follows: TGCGCCAGCAGCCAGGCCGGGACTGTAGGAGAGACCCAGTACTTC.

DNA for the CDR3: TGTGCCAGCAGCCTAGAGGGACAGGGGTATCACGAGCAGTACTTC. Amino acids: CASSLEGQGYHEQYF. The genes are TRBV4-2 and TRBJ2-7; TRBD1 matches 10 bases. Germline V CDR1 and CDR2: LGHNA, YNFKEQ. V lost 4 bases and J lost 5; bases outside the gene matches: 8. The CDR3 runs to 15 residues.

The chain combines TRBV2 with TRBJ1-2; TRBD1 might be the D (6 bases). The CDR3 consists of 14 residues. Per germline, CDR1 SNHLY and CDR2 FYNNEI. The V end lost 3 bases, the J end lost 8 bases, and 16 bases lay between the germline ends. CDR3 residues: CASSDPTGLIGYTF. The DNA of the CDR3 is TGTGCCAGCAGTGACCCTACAGGGCTGATCGGCTACACCTTC.

This clone has a single count. The chain uses TRBV11-2 and TRBJ2-5; D is perhaps TRBD1 (6 bases). Germline V gives CDR1 SGHAT, CDR2 FQNNGV. V was shortened by 4 bases and J by 7 bases, with 16 bases between the two germline ends. The CDR3 is 14 residues long. As DNA, the CDR3 is TGTGCCAGCAGCTCACTCAGGGGCTCCGGGACCCAGTACTTC. It specifies CASSSLRGSGTQYF.

The V gene is TRBV19, the J gene TRBJ1-2; D call uncertain. CDR1 is LNHDA, CDR2 SQIVND, per germline (reference sequence). The length of the CDR3 is 15 residues. Trimming took off 4 bases at V and 0 bases at J, with 12 bases between the two ends. The CDR3 reads CASSRIGGTNYGYTF. Here the CDR3 DNA reads TGTGCCAGTAGTAGAATCGGCGGGACTAACTATGGCTACACCTTC.

The chain is built from TRBV10-3 and TRBJ1-3, with 7 positions matching TRBD1. Germline V gives CDR1 ENHRY, CDR2 SYGVKD. This CDR3 spans 16 amino acids. Germline trimming cut 4 bases from V and 1 base from J; bases unmatched to any gene: 7. CDR3 nucleotides: TGTGCCATCAGTGGGGGACAGCAAGCTTCTGGAAACACCATATATTTT. This gives the protein CAISGGQQASGNTIYF.

The chain uses TRBV4-1 and TRBJ2-7, with TRBD1 identical over 8 bases. This CDR3 comprises 18 residues. Germline V lookup: CDR1 MGHRA, CDR2 YSYEKL. The junction had 10 bases not matched to a gene; V was cut back by 0 bases and J by 0 bases. The DNA of the CDR3 is TGCGCCAGCAGCCAAGATTGGGACAGGCGAAGGGGCTCCTACGAGCAGTACTTC. As protein: CASSQDWDRRRGSYEQYF.

The chain recombines TRBV5-1 with TRBJ2-7; TRBD1 matches at 7 bases. The CDR3 has 16 residues. V shed 2 bases and J 0 bases; nucleotides not matched to a gene: 8. The germline V gene has CDR1 SGHRS and CDR2 YFSETQ. CDR3: CASSLKGQWSSYEQYF. The CDR3 DNA reads as TGCGCCAGCAGCTTAAAGGGACAGTGGAGCTCCTACGAGCAGTACTTC.

This clone was seen more than once but under ten times. The rearrangement joins TRBV28 to TRBJ1-2; TRBD1 matches at 9 bases. V trimming: 5 bases; J trimming: 6 bases; junction bases outside the gene matches: 10. CDR1 is MDHEN, CDR2 SYDVKM, per germline. CDR3 length: 15 residues. The CDR3 nucleotides are TGTGCCAGCAGTACTCCGGGACAGGGATTACATGGCTACACCTTC. This sequence encodes CASSTPGQGLHGYTF.

The chain carries TRBV27 and TRBJ1-5, with no clear D. The CDR3 covers 14 residues. The V and J ends lost 5 bases and 7 bases respectively, with 15 bases between them. Germline CDR1 is MNHEY and CDR2 is SMNVEV (reference sequence). The CDR3 here is CASSPYPPQQPQHF. CDR3 bases: TGTGCCAGCAGTCCCTATCCCCCACAGCAGCCCCAGCATTTT.